The next 26 T cell receptor beta chains were all read from a single sample in a study of T cell changes during pregnancy in multiple sclerosis. Clones were sequenced by immunoSEQ multiplex PCR, and TCRdb holds only the in-frame ones, with some missing. Of approximately 58,000 clones in the sample, approximately 92% were seen once. This material consisted of peripheral blood, taken in the second trimester of pregnancy. The receptor set was obtained from a female donor in good health, enrolled as a control in a pregnancy study.

The V and J genes are TRBV2 and TRBJ1-5; the D gene is possibly TRBD1 (6 bases). The germline V gene encodes CDR1 SNHLY and CDR2 FYNNEI. V dropped 3 bases and J dropped 3 bases, with 9 bases sitting between them. This CDR3 has 14 amino acids. CDR3 sequence (DNA): TGTGCCAGCAGTGAGGGGGCAACCAATCAGCCCCAGCATTTT. It translates to CASSEGATNQPQHF. The entire variable domain, with the rest obtained from reference TRBV2 and TRBJ1-5, is as follows: EPEVTQTPSHQVTQMGQEVILRCVPISNHLYFYWYRQILGQKVEFLVSFYNNEISEKSEIFDDQFSVERPDGSNFTLKIRSTKLEDSAMYFCASSEGATNQPQHFGDGTRLSIL.

V and J are TRBV14 and TRBJ2-1; unclear D gene. The CDR3 extends over 16 amino acids. CDR1 and CDR2 (germline): SGHDN, FVKESK. The V end lost 4 bases, the J end lost 8 bases, and 21 bases lay between the germline ends. The CDR3 DNA is TGTGCCAGCAGCCTCAACCTACTGGCCCGCGGCGATGAGCAGTTCTTC. This encodes CASSLNLLARGDEQFF.

The chain links TRBV14 to TRBJ1-3, with a tentative D call TRBD1 (6 bases). The V gene's germline CDR1 is SGHDN and CDR2 FVKESK. V shed 4 bases and J shed 0 bases, with 16 bases lying between them. CDR3 size: 17 residues. The DNA for the CDR3 is TGTGCCAGCAGCCCCCGAGACAGGCCCTACTCTGGAAACACCATATATTTT. Translation gives CASSPRDRPYSGNTIYF.

J is TRBJ2-1 and V is TRBV6-5, with 12 nucleotides matching TRBD2. J was trimmed by 2 bases and V by 6 bases; bases with no gene match: 2. This CDR3 region has 15 residues. The germline V gene encodes CDR1 MNHEY and CDR2 SVGAGI. The CDR3 DNA reads as TGTGCCAGCAGACTAGCGGGGGGTCCCTACAATGAGCAGTTCTTC. Encoded protein: CASRLAGGPYNEQFF.

V gene TRBV27 combines with J gene TRBJ2-7, with 7 positions matching TRBD1. After removal of 5 bases from V and 4 bases from J, the junction contained 11 bases not matched to a gene. This CDR3 is 15 amino acids long. The germline V gene encodes CDR1 MNHEY and CDR2 SMNVEV (reference sequence). CDR3 nucleotide sequence: TGTGCCAGCAGTGCAGACAGGGTTTTCCGATACGAGCAGTACTTC. Its translation: CASSADRVFRYEQYF.

V and J are TRBV13 and TRBJ1-2, with D possibly matching TRBD1 (6 bases). Germline V lookup: CDR1 PRHDT, CDR2 FYEKMQ (reference sequence). V lost 5 bases, J lost 4 bases, and 11 bases lay in between. CDR3 size: 13 residues. The CDR3 here is CASSLTGIYGYTF. The DNA of the CDR3 is TGTGCCAGCAGCCTAACAGGGATCTATGGCTACACCTTC. Full variable domain (outside the CDR3, taken from reference TRBV13 and TRBJ1-2): AAGVIQSPRHLIKEKRETATLKCYPIPRHDTVYWYQQGPGQDPQFLISFYEKMQSDKGSIPDRFSAQQFSDYHSELNMSSLELGDSALYFCASSLTGIYGYTFGSGTRLTVV.

The chain uses TRBV2 and TRBJ2-5; 11 nucleotides line up with TRBD2. The CDR3 is 15 amino acids. V trimming: 5 bases; J trimming: 5 bases; junction bases outside the gene matches: 7. From germline, CDR1 is SNHLY and CDR2 FYNNEI. CDR3: CASSLSGRARETQYF. CDR3 DNA sequence: TGTGCCAGCAGTCTTAGCGGGAGGGCGCGGGAGACCCAGTACTTC.

The V call is TRBV5-1, the J call TRBJ1-4, with a tentative D call TRBD1 (6 bases). V was pared by 3 bases and J by 0 bases, with 12 bases between. This CDR3 region has 16 residues. Germline loops: CDR1 SGHRS, CDR2 YFSETQ. In nucleotides, the CDR3 is TGCGCCAGCAGCTCGGGACACTCGACAACTAATGAAAAACTGTTTTTT. Its protein product is CASSSGHSTTNEKLFF. The whole variable domain, remainder taken from reference TRBV5-1 and TRBJ1-4, is KAGVTQTPRYLIKTRGQQVTLSCSPISGHRSVSWYQQTPGQGLQFLFEYFSETQRNKGNFPGRFSGRQFSNSRSEMNVSTLELGDSALYLCASSSGHSTTNEKLFFGSGTQLSVL.

As DNA, the CDR3 is TGTGCCAGCTCACCCCCGTACGGGGGGCTCCAAGAGACCCAGTACTTC. It encodes CASSPPYGGLQETQYF. J is TRBJ2-5 and V is TRBV18, with D maybe TRBD2 (7 bases). V dropped 3 bases and J dropped 1 base, with 15 bases sitting between them. Germline lookup yields CDR1 KGHSH and CDR2 LQKENI. This CDR3 spans 16 amino acids.

For the CDR3, the DNA is TGTGCCAGCAGCTTAGAGGAGGAGCGAGAGACCCAGTACTTC. It codes for CASSLEEERETQYF. This chain links TRBV7-9 with TRBJ2-5; a weak D match, TRBD2 (5 bases). The germline gives CDR1 SEHNR, CDR2 FQNEAQ (reference sequence). This CDR3 region has 14 residues. V was clipped by 1 base and J by 4 bases, with 10 bases between them. Using reference TRBV7-9 and TRBJ2-5 for the parts outside the CDR3, the full variable domain is DTGVSQNPRHKITKRGQNVTFRCDPISEHNRLYWYRQTLGQGPEFLTYFQNEAQLEKSRLLSDRFSAERPKGSFSTLEIQRTEQGDSAMYLCASSLEEERETQYFGPGTRLLVL.

A note on this clone: Within the sample, other DNA sequences also encode this same CDR3. V and J are TRBV30 and TRBJ1-1, with TRBD1 matching over 8 bases. CDR1 and CDR2 (germline): GTSNPN, SVGIG (reference sequence). This CDR3 is built from 13 residues. Germline trimming cut 5 bases from V and 1 base from J; bases unmatched to any gene: 3. CDR3 protein: CAWGQGPNTEAFF. Written as DNA, the CDR3 is TGTGCCTGGGGACAGGGACCGAACACTGAAGCTTTCTTT.

The V gene is TRBV20-1, the J gene TRBJ1-1; D not certain. V shed 7 bases and J shed 1 base, with 7 bases lying between them. Germline assignment: CDR1 DFQATT and CDR2 SNEGSKA (reference sequence). CDR3 length: 11 residues. The CDR3 coding sequence is TGCAGTGTCCCGGGGAACACTGAAGCTTTCTTT. This encodes CSVPGNTEAFF.

DNA of the CDR3: TGTGCCAGCATGAAGGAGGGGAATGGCTACACCTTC. Residues: CASMKEGNGYTF. The chain joins TRBV9 to TRBJ1-2; a possible D gene is TRBD1 (5 bases). Germline CDR1 SGDLS, CDR2 YYNGEE. V lost 6 bases and J 6 bases, leaving 12 bases between the germline ends. This CDR3 spans 12 amino acids.

As DNA, the CDR3 is TGTGCCAGTAGTAGATTGACAGGCCGACCTACTGAAGCTTTCTTT. This encodes CASSRLTGRPTEAFF. The chain recombines TRBV19 with TRBJ1-1; tentatively, D is TRBD1 (6 bases). This CDR3 has 15 amino acids. Germline V CDR1 and CDR2: LNHDA, SQIVND (reference sequence). V was clipped by 4 bases and J by 5 bases, with 17 bases between them. Full variable domain (rest looked up from reference TRBV19 and TRBJ1-1): DGGITQSPKYLFRKEGQNVTLSCEQNLNHDAMYWYRQDPGQGLRLIYYSQIVNDFQKGDIAEGYSVSREKKESFPLTVTSAQKNPTAFYLCASSRLTGRPTEAFFGQGTRLTVV.

The genes are TRBV2 and TRBJ1-6; D ambiguous. This CDR3 comprises 13 residues. CDR1 SNHLY and CDR2 FYNNEI come from the germline V gene. With 6 bases removed from V and 11 bases from J, the gap between germline ends came to 14 bases. The CDR3 loop reads CASSLGVFAPLHF. The CDR3 DNA is TGTGCCAGCAGCCTGGGAGTCTTCGCACCCCTCCACTTT.

The V and J genes are TRBV29-1 and TRBJ1-2; tentatively, D is TRBD1 (5 bases). The CDR3 loop spans 12 amino acids. Trimming removed 5 bases at V and 8 bases at J, with 15 bases between. Germline V gene sequence: CDR1 SQVTM, CDR2 ANQGSEA. The CDR3 here is CSVIFGGNGYTF. The DNA for the CDR3 is TGCAGCGTTATTTTTGGGGGGAACGGCTACACCTTC.

The chain combines TRBV6-1 with TRBJ2-1; TRBD2 might be the D (5 bases). Germline CDR1 reads MNHNS; CDR2 reads SASEGT. V dropped 0 bases and J dropped 8 bases, with 11 bases sitting between them. CDR3 length equals 14 residues. CDR3 residues: CASSEARTGDEQFF. The CDR3 bases are TGTGCCAGCAGTGAAGCGCGGACCGGGGATGAGCAGTTCTTC.

This chain connects TRBV21-1 to TRBJ2-1; TRBD2, the table's D call, lacks a check against the DNA. TRBV21-1 is annotated as a pseudogene. The CDR3 runs 17 residues. For the CDR3, the DNA is TGTGCCAGCAGCAAAGGAAGACTAGCGATTTCTTTAAATGAGCAGTTCTTC. Its protein is CASSKGRLAISLNEQFF.

The V gene is TRBV5-1, the J gene TRBJ1-5; TRBD1 is a possible D gene (6 bases). Looked up from germline, CDR1 is SGHRS and CDR2 is YFSETQ. Trimming removed 0 bases at V and 3 bases at J, with 10 bases between. The CDR3 is 15 residues long. CDR3 bases: TGCGCCAGCAGCTTGGGGCAGGGGAACAATCAGCCCCAGCATTTT. Translating it yields CASSLGQGNNQPQHF. Full variable domain (missing parts from reference TRBV5-1 and TRBJ1-5): KAGVTQTPRYLIKTRGQQVTLSCSPISGHRSVSWYQQTPGQGLQFLFEYFSETQRNKGNFPGRFSGRQFSNSRSEMNVSTLELGDSALYLCASSLGQGNNQPQHFGDGTRLSIL.

This chain connects TRBV5-8 to TRBJ2-3; TRBD1 aligns across 8 bases. Germline V gene sequence: CDR1 SGHTS, CDR2 YDEGEE. The length of the CDR3 is 15 residues. The V and J ends lost 2 bases and 2 bases, in that order; junction bases with no gene match: 4. CDR3 in amino acids: CASSLVGQATDTQYF. Here the CDR3 DNA reads TGTGCCAGCAGCTTAGTGGGACAGGCCACAGATACGCAGTATTTT.

This chain joins TRBV2 and TRBJ2-3; TRBD2 might be the D (6 bases). V was trimmed by 2 bases and J by 3 bases, leaving 9 bases between them. This CDR3 region has 14 residues. Germline loops: CDR1 SNHLY, CDR2 FYNNEI. For the CDR3, the DNA is TGTGCCAGCAGTGAAAGGCGGGGAACAGATACGCAGTATTTT. It translates to CASSERRGTDTQYF.

The V and J genes are TRBV9 and TRBJ1-2; 7 bases align to TRBD1. Per the germline V gene, CDR1 is SGDLS and CDR2 is YYNGEE. The CDR3 has 15 residues. J lost 2 bases, V lost 8 bases, and 12 bases had no gene match. In DNA, the CDR3 is TGTGCCAGTAGCATTCGGGACAGATCGAACTATGGCTACACCTTC. It translates to CASSIRDRSNYGYTF.

The CDR3 DNA is TGTGCCAGTCGGACAGGATCGAACGAGCAGTACTTC. Protein sequence: CASRTGSNEQYF. V gene TRBV19 combines with J gene TRBJ2-7; 7 bases fit TRBD1. CDR1 is LNHDA and CDR2 is SQIVND in the germline V gene (reference sequence). With V trimmed by 8 bases and J by 5 bases, 6 bases remained unmatched. This CDR3 spans 12 amino acids.

The rearrangement links TRBV28 to TRBJ2-7; 8 nucleotides match TRBD1. J was trimmed by 5 bases and V by 6 bases; bases with no gene match: 12. Per the germline V gene, CDR1 is MDHEN and CDR2 is SYDVKM. The CDR3 has 15 residues. Written as DNA, the CDR3 is TGTGCCAGCAGGCACTCCCGACAGGGGCGGAACGAGCAGTACTTC. Protein product: CASRHSRQGRNEQYF.

This clone was observed a few times. V gene TRBV7-9 combines with J gene TRBJ1-4; D is possibly TRBD1 (6 bases). Trimming removed 5 bases at V and 6 bases at J, with 16 bases between. The CDR3 runs 15 residues. Germline CDR1 is SEHNR and CDR2 is FQNEAQ (reference sequence). DNA for the CDR3: TGTGCCAGCAGCAAGGGACCTGAGGGGGATGAAAAACTGTTTTTT. It codes for CASSKGPEGDEKLFF.

This clone appeared once. V usage is TRBV4-2 and J usage is TRBJ2-3; no clear D. This CDR3 is built from 12 residues. CDR1 and CDR2 from the germline V gene are LGHNA and YNFKEQ. The V end lost 1 base, the J end lost 4 bases, and 3 bases lay between the germline ends. For the CDR3, the DNA is TGTGCCAGCAGCCAAGCATCAGATACGCAGTATTTT. Translating it yields CASSQASDTQYF.